This T cell receptor beta chain was recovered during a study of T cell changes during pregnancy in multiple sclerosis. Sequencing used immunoSEQ multiplex PCR; TCRdb keeps in-frame clones, though not all of them. The sample carries tens of thousands of clones, roughly nine tenths recorded once. Source: CD4+ T cells from peripheral blood mononuclear cells, taken in the first trimester of pregnancy. The receptor was isolated from a female donor with multiple sclerosis, enrolled in a pregnancy study.

DNA of the CDR3: TGTGCCACCCACCCTAGCGGGAGTCAAGGGGAGCAGTTCTTC. Residues: CATHPSGSQGEQFF. The genes are TRBV6-6 and TRBJ2-1; 10 nucleotides match TRBD2. V gave up 10 bases and J gave up 10 bases; unmatched junction bases: 13. The CDR3 is made up of 14 amino acids. CDR1 and CDR2 (germline): MNHNY, SVGAGI (reference sequence).